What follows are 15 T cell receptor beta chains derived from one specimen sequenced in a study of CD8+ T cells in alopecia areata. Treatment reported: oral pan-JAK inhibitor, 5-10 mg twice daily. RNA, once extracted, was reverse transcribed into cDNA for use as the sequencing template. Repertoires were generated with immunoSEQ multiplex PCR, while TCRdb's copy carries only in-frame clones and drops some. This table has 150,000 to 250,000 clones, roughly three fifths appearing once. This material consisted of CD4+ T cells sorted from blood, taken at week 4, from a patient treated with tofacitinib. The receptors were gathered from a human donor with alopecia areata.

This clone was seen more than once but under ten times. The CDR3 protein is CASSRSGGYYEQYF. The CDR3 DNA is TGCGCCAGCAGTAGGAGTGGAGGGTACTACGAGCAGTACTTC. The chain carries TRBV4-1 and TRBJ2-7; tentatively, D is TRBD2 (6 bases). This CDR3 spans 14 amino acids. CDR1 MGHRA and CDR2 YSYEKL come from the germline V gene. V lost 6 bases, J lost 3 bases, and 15 bases lay in between.

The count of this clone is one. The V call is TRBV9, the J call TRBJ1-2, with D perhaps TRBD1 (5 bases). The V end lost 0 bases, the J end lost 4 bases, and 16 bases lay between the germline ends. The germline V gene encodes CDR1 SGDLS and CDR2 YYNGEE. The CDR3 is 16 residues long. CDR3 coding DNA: TGTGCCAGCAGCGTAGTTGGTGGGGCAGGGAGCTATGGCTACACCTTC. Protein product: CASSVVGGAGSYGYTF.

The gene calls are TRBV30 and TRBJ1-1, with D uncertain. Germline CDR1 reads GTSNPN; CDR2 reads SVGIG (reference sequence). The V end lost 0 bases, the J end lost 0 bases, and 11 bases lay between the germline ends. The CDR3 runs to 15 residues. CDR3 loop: CAWSVPLLLNTEAFF. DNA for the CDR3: TGTGCCTGGAGTGTACCCCTGTTATTGAACACTGAAGCTTTCTTT.

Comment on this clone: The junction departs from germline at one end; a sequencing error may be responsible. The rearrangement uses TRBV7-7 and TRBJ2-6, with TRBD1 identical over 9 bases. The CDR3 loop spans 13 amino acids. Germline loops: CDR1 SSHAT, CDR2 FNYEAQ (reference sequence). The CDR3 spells CASSLGQGNVLTF. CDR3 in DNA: TGTGCTAGCAGCTTGGGACAGGGAAACGTCCTGACTTTC. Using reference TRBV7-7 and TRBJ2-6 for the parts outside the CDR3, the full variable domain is GAGVSQSPRYKVTKRGQDVTLRCDPISSHATLYWYQQALGQGPEFLTYFNYEAQPDKSGLPSDRFSAERPEGSISTLTIQRTEQRDSAMYRCASSLGQGNVLTFGAGSRLTVL.

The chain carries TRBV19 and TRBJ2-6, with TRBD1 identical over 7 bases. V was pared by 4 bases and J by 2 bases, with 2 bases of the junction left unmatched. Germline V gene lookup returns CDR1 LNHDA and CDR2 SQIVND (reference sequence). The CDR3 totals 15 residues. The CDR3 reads CASSSTGAGANVLTF. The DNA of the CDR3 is TGTGCCAGTAGTAGTACAGGGGCTGGGGCCAACGTCCTGACTTTC.

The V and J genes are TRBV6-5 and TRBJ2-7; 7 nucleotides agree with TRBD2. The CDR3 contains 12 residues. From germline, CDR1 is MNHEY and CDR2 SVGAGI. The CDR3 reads CAGGGPTYEQYF. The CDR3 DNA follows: TGTGCTGGGGGGGGACCAACCTACGAGCAGTACTTC.

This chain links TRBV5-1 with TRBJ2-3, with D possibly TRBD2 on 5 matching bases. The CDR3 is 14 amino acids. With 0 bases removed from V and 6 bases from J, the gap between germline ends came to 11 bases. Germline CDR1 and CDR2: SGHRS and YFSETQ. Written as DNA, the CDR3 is TGCGCCAGCAGCTTGGAACGGGGTCGGGATACGCAGTATTTT. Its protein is CASSLERGRDTQYF.

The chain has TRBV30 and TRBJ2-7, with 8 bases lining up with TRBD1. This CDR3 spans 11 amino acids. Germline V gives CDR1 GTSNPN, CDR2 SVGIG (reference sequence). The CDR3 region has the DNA TGTGTATCCCAGGGGGCAGGCGAGCAGTACTTC. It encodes CVSQGAGEQYF.

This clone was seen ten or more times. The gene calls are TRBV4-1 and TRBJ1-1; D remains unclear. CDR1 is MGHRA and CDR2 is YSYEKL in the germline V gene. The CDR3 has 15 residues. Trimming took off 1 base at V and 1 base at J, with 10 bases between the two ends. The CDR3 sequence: CASSQGDGKNTEAFF. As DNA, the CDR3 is TGCGCCAGCAGCCAAGGAGATGGTAAGAACACTGAAGCTTTCTTT.

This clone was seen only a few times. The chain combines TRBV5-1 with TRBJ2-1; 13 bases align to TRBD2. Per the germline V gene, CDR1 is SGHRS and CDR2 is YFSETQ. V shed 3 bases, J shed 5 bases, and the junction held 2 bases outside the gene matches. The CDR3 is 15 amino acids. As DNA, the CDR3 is TGCGCCAGCAGCTCCGGACTAGCGGGGGACAATGAGCAGTTCTTC. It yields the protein CASSSGLAGDNEQFF.

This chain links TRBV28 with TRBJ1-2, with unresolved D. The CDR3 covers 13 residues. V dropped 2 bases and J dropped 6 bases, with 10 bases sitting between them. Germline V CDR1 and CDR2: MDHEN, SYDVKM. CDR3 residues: CASSLGSPNGYTF. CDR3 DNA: TGTGCCAGCAGTTTAGGATCACCAAATGGCTACACCTTC.

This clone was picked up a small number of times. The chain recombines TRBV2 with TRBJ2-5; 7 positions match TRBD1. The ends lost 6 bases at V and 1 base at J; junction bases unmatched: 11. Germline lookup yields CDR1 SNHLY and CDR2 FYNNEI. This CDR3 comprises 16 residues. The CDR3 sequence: CASRGTRTGTQETQYF. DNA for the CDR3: TGTGCCAGCAGGGGCACTAGGACAGGAACCCAAGAGACCCAGTACTTC.

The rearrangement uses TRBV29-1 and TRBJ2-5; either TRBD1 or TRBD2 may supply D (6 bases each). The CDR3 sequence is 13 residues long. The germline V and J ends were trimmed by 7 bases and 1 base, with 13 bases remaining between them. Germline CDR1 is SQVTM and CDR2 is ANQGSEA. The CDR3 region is CSAAGGRQETQYF. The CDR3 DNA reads TGCAGCGCGGCTGGGGGGCGCCAAGAGACCCAGTACTTC.

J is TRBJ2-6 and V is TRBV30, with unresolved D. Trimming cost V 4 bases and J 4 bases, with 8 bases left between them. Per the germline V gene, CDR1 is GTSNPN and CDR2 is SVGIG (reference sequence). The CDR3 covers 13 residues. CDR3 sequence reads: CAWKISGANVLTF. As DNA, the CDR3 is TGTGCCTGGAAAATTTCGGGGGCCAACGTCCTGACTTTC. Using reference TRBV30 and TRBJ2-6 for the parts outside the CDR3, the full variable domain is SQTIHQWPATLVQPVGSPLSLECTVEGTSNPNLYWYRQAAGRGLQLLFYSVGIGQISSEVPQNLSASRPQDRQFILSSKKLLLSDSGFYLCAWKISGANVLTFGAGSRLTVL.

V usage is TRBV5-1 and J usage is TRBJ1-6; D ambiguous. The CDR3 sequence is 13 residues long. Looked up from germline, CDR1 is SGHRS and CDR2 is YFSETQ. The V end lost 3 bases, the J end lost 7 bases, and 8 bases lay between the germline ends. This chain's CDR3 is CASSSDFNSPLHF. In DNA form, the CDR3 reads TGCGCCAGCAGCTCCGACTTCAATTCACCCCTCCACTTT.